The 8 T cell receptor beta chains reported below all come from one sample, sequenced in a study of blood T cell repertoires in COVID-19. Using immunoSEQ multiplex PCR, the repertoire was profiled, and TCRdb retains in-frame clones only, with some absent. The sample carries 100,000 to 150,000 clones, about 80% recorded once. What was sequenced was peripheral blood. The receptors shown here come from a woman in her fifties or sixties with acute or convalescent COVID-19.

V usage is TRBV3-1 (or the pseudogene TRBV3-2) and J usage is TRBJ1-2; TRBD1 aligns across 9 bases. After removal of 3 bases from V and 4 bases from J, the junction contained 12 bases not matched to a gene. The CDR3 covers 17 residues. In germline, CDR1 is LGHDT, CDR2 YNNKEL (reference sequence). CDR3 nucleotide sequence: TGTGCCAGCAGCCATTCCCCGGGACAGGGTTACGCCTATGGCTACACCTTC. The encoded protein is CASSHSPGQGYAYGYTF.

CDR3 coding DNA: TGTGCCAGTAGTATTCCGGGACAGGGAGTAACCCTCCACTTT. Translated: CASSIPGQGVTLHF. This chain connects TRBV19 to TRBJ1-6; 9 bases map to TRBD1. J was trimmed by 14 bases and V by 3 bases; bases with no gene match: 8. The CDR3 length is 14 residues. CDR1 LNHDA and CDR2 SQIVND come from the germline V gene (reference sequence).

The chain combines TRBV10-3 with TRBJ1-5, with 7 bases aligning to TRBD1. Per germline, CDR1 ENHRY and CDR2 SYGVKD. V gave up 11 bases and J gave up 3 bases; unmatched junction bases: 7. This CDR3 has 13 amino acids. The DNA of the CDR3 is TGTGCCGGGGGTACAGGGGTCAATCAGCCCCAGCATTTT. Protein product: CAGGTGVNQPQHF.

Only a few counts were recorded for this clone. CDR3 coding DNA: TGTGCCAGCAGCCAAGATTACGGGAGCAATCAGCCCCAGCATTTT. Encoded protein: CASSQDYGSNQPQHF. The chain recombines TRBV3-1 (or the pseudogene TRBV3-2) with TRBJ1-5; D is unclear. V lost 0 bases and J 1 base, leaving 7 bases between the germline ends. Germline CDR1 is LGHDT and CDR2 is YNNKEL (reference sequence). This CDR3 is built from 15 residues.

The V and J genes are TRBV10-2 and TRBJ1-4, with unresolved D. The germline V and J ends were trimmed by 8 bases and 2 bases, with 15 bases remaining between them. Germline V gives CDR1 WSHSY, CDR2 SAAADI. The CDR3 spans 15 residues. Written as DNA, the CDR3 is TGCGCCAGCCGAGGAGGGTACGCCACTAATGAAAAACTGTTTTTT. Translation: CASRGGYATNEKLFF.

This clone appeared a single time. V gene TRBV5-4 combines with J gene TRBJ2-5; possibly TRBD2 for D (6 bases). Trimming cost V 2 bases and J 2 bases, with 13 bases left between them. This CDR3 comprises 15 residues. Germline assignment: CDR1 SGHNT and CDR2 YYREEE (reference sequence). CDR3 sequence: CASSFRGTLQETQYF. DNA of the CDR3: TGTGCCAGCAGCTTTCGGGGGACCCTACAAGAGACCCAGTACTTC.

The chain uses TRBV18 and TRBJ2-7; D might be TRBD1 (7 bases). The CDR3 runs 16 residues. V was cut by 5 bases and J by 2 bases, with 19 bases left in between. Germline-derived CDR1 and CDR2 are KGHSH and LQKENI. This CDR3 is CASSSAPPGGTYEQYF. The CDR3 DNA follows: TGTGCCAGCTCATCCGCCCCGCCAGGGGGGACCTACGAGCAGTACTTC.

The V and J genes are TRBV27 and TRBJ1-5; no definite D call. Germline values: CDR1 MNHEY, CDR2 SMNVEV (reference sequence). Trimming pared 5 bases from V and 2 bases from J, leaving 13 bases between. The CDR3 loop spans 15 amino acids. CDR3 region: CASSLHSGGNQPQHF. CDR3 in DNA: TGTGCCAGCAGTCTTCACTCCGGGGGCAATCAGCCCCAGCATTTT.